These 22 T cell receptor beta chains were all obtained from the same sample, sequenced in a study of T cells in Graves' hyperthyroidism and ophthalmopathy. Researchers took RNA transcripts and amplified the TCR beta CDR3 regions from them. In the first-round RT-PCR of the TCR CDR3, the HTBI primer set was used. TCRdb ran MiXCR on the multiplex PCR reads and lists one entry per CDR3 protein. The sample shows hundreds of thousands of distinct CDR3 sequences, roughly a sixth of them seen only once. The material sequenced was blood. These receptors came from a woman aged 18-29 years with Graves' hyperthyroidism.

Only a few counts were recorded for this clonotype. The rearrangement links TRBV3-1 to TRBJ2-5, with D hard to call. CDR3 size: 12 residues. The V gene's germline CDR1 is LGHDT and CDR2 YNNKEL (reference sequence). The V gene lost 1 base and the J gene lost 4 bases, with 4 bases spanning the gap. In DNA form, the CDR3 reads TGTGCCAGCAGCCAAGTATCAGAGACCCAGTACTTC. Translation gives CASSQVSETQYF.

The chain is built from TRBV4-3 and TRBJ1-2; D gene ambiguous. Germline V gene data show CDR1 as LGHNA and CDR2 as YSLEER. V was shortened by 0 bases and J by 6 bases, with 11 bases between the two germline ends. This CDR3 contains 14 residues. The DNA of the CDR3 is TGCGCCAGCAGCCAAGAGTTTGAGGGTAATGGCTACACCTTC. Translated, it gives CASSQEFEGNGYTF.

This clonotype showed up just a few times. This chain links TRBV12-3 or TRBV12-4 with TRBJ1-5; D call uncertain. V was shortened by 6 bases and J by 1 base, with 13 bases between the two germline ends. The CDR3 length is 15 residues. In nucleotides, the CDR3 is TGTGCCAGCAGACTAACCGCGGGCAGCAATCAGCCCCAGCATTTT. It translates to CASRLTAGSNQPQHF.

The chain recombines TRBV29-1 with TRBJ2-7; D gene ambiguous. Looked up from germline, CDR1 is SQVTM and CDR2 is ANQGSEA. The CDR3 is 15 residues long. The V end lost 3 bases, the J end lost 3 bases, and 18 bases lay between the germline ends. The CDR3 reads CSVESAERPRYEQYF. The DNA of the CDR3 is TGCAGCGTTGAGTCGGCAGAAAGGCCCCGCTACGAGCAGTACTTC.

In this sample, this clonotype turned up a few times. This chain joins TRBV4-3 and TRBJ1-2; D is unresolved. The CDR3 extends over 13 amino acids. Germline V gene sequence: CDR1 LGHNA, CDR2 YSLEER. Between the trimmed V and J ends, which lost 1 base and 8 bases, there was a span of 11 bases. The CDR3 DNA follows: TGCGCCAGCAGCCAAGTTGCGGTAGACGGCTACACCTTC. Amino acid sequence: CASSQVAVDGYTF.

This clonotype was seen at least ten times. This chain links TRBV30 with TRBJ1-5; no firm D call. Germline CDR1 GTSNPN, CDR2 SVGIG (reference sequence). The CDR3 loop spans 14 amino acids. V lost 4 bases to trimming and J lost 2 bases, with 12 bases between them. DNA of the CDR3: TGTGCCTGGACCGGCGGGATGGGCAATCAGCCCCAGCATTTT. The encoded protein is CAWTGGMGNQPQHF.

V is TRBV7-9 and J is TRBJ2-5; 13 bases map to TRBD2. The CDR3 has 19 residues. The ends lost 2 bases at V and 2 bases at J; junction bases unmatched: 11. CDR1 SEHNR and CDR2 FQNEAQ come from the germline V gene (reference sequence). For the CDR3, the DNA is TGTGCCAGCAGCTTAACCCGGACTAGCGGGAGAGGGTCTCAAGAGACCCAGTACTTC. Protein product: CASSLTRTSGRGSQETQYF.

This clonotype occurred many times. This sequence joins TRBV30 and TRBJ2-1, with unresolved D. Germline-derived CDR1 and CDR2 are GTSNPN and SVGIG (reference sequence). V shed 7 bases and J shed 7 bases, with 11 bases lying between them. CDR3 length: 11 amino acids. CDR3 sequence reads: CASRRGNEQFF. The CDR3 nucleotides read TGTGCCTCACGAAGAGGTAATGAGCAGTTCTTC.

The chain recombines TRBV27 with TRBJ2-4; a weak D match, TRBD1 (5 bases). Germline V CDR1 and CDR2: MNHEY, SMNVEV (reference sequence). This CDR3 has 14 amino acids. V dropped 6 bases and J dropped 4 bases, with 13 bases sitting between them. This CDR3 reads CASREPTEKNIQYF. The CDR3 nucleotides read TGTGCCAGCAGAGAACCGACAGAGAAAAACATTCAGTACTTC.

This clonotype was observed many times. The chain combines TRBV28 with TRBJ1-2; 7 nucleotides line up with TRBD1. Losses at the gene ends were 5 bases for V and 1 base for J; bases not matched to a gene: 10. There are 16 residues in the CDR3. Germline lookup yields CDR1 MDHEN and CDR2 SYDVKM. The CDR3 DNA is TGTGCCAGCAGTGCCCCCCGTCAGGGGGGTAACTATGGCTACACCTTC. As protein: CASSAPRQGGNYGYTF.

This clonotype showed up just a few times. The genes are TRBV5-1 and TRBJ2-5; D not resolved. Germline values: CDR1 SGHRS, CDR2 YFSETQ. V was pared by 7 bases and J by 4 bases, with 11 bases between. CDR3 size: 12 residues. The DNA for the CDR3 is TGCGCCAGCCGTTTACAAGGAGAGACCCAGTACTTC. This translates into CASRLQGETQYF.

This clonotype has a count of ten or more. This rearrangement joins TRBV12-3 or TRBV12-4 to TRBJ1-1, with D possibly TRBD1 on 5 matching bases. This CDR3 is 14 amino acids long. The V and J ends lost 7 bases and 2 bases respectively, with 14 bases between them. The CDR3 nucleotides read TGTGCCAGCATTCCCGGACAATTAAACACTGAAGCTTTCTTT. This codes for CASIPGQLNTEAFF.

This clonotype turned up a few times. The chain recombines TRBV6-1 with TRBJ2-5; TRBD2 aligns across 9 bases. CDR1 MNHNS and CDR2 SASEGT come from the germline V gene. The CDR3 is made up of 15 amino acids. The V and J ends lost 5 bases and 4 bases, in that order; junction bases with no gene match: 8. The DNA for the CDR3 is TGTGCCAGCAGTTACGCGGGACTAGCTGGAGAGACCCAGTACTTC. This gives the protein CASSYAGLAGETQYF.

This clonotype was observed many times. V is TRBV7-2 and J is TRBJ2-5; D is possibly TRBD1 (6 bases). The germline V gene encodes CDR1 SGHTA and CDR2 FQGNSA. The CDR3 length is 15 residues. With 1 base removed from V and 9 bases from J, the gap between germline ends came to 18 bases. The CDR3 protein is CASSLGGPRRGAQYF. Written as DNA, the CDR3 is TGTGCCAGCAGCTTAGGGGGGCCGAGGAGAGGGGCCCAGTACTTC.

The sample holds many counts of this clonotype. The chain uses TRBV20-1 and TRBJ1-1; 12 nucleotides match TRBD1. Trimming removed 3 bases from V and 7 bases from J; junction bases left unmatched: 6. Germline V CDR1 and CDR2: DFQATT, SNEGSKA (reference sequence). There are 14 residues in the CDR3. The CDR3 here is CSASEGQGANEAFF. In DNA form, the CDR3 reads TGCAGTGCTAGCGAGGGACAGGGGGCAAATGAAGCTTTCTTT.

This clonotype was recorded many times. The CDR3 sequence is CASRWDRTNSPLHF. The DNA for the CDR3 is TGTGCCAGCAGATGGGACAGAACTAATTCACCCCTCCACTTT. V usage is TRBV27 and J usage is TRBJ1-6, with 7 bases identical to TRBD1. J was trimmed by 6 bases and V by 6 bases; bases with no gene match: 5. The CDR3 is 14 residues long. Germline CDR1 MNHEY, CDR2 SMNVEV (reference sequence).

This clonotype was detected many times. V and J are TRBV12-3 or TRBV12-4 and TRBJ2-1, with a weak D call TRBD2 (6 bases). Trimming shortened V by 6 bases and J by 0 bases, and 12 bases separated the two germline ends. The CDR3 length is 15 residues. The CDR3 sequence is CASSPRLGSYNEQFF. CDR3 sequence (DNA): TGTGCCAGCAGCCCTCGACTAGGCTCCTACAATGAGCAGTTCTTC.

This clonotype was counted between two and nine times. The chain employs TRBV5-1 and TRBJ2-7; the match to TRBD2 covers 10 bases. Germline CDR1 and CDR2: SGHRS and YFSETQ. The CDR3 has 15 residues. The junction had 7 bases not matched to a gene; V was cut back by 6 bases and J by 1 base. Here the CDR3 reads CASKPGLASSYEQYF. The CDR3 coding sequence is TGCGCCAGCAAACCGGGACTAGCGTCTTCCTACGAGCAGTACTTC.

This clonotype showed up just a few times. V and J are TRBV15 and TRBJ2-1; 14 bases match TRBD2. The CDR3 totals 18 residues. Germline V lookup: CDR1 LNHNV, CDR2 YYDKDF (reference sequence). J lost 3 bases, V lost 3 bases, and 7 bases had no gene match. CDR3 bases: TGTGCCACCAGCAGGGGACTAGCGGGGGACAGCTTCTACAATGAGCAGTTCTTC. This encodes CATSRGLAGDSFYNEQFF.

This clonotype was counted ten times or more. The CDR3 reads CASSFDSSTDTQYF. CDR3 nucleotide sequence: TGTGCCAGCAGTTTTGATAGTAGCACAGATACGCAGTATTTT. The chain is built from TRBV12-3 or TRBV12-4 and TRBJ2-3; D is unclear. The CDR3 covers 14 residues. The V and J ends lost 3 bases and 0 bases respectively, with 7 bases between them.

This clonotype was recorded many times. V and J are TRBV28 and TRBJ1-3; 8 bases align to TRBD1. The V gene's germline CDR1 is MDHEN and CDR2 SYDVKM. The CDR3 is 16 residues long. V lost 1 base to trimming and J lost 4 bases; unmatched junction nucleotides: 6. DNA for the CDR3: TGTGCCAGCAGTTTATTCGGACAGGGAGCCGGAAACACCATATATTTT. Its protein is CASSLFGQGAGNTIYF. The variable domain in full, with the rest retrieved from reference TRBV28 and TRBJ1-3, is DVKVTQSSRYLVKRTGEKVFLECVQDMDHENMFWYRQDPGLGLRLIYFSYDVKMKEKGDIPEGYSVSREKKERFSLILESASTNQTSMYLCASSLFGQGAGNTIYFGEGSWLTVV.

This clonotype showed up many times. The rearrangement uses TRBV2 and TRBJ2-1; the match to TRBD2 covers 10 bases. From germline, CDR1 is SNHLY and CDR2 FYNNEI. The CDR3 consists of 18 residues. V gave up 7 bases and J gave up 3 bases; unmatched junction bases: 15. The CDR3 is CASTRASGRAQDYNEQFF. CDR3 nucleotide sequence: TGTGCCAGCACTAGGGCCAGCGGGAGGGCCCAGGACTACAATGAGCAGTTCTTC.